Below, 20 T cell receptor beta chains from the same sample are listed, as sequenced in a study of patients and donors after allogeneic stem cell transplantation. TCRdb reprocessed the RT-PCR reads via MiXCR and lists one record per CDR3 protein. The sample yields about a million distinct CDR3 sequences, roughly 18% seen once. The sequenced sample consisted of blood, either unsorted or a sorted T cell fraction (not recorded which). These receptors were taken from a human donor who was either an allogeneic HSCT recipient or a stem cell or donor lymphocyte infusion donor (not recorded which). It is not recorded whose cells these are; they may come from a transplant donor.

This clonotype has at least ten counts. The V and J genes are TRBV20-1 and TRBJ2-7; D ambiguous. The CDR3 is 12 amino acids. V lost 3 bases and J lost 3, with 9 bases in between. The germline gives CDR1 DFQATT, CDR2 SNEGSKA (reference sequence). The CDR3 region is CSASFRNYEQYF. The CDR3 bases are TGCAGTGCTAGTTTCCGGAACTACGAGCAGTACTTC.

The chain's CDR3 is CASSPTGTLYYEQYF. DNA for the CDR3: TGCGCCAGCAGCCCCACCGGGACACTTTACTACGAGCAGTACTTC. This sequence joins TRBV5-1 and TRBJ2-7, with D perhaps matching TRBD1 (6 bases). V was pared by 4 bases and J by 3 bases, with 17 bases between. This CDR3 spans 15 amino acids. The germline CDR1 and CDR2 sequences are SGHRS and YFSETQ.

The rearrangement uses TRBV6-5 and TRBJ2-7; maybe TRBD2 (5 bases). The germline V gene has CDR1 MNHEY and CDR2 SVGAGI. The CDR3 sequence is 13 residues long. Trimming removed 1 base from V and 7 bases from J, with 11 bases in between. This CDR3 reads CASSYFKSGEQYF. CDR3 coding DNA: TGTGCCAGCAGTTACTTCAAGTCGGGGGAGCAGTACTTC.

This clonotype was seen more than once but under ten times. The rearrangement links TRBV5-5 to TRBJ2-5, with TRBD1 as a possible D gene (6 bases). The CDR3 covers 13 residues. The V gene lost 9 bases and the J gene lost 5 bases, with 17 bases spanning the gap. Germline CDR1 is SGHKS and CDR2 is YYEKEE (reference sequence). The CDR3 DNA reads TGTGCCACCGGACAGACGTCCTCGGAGACCCAGTACTTC. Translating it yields CATGQTSSETQYF.

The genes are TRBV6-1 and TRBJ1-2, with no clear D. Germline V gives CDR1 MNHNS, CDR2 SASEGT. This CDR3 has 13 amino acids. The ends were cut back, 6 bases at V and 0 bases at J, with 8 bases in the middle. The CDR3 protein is CASRREANYGYTF. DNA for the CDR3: TGTGCCAGCAGACGGGAAGCTAACTATGGCTACACCTTC.

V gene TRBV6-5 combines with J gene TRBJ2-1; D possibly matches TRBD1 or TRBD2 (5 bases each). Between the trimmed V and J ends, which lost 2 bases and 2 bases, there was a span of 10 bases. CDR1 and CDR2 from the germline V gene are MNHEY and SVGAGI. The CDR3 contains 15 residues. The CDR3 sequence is CASSYLWGTYNEQFF. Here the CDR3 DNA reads TGTGCCAGCAGTTACCTTTGGGGGACCTACAATGAGCAGTTCTTC.

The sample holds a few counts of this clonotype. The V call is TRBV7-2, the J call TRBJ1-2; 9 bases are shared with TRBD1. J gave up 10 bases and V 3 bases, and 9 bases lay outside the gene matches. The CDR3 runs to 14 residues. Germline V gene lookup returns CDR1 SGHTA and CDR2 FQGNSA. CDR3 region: CASSFPRTGATYTF. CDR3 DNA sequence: TGTGCCAGCAGCTTCCCTCGGACAGGGGCCACCTACACCTTC.

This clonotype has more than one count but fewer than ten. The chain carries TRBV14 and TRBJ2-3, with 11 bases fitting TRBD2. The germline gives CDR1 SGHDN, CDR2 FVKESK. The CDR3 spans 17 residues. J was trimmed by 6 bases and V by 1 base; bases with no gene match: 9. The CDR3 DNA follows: TGTGCCAGCAGCCAAGCCTCCCTAGCGGGAGGCGGGGATACGCAGTATTTT. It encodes CASSQASLAGGGDTQYF.

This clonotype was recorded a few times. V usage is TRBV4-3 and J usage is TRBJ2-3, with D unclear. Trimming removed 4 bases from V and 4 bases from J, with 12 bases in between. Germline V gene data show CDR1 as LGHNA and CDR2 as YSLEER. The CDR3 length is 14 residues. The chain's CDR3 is CASSPRSPPDTQYF. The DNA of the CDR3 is TGCGCCAGCAGCCCAAGGAGCCCCCCAGATACGCAGTATTTT.

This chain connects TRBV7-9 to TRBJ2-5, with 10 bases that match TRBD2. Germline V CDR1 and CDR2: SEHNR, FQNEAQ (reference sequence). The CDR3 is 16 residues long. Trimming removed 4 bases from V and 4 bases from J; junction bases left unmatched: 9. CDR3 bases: TGTGCCAGCAGCTCCAACCCGGGACTAGCGAGAGAGACCCAGTACTTC. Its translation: CASSSNPGLARETQYF.

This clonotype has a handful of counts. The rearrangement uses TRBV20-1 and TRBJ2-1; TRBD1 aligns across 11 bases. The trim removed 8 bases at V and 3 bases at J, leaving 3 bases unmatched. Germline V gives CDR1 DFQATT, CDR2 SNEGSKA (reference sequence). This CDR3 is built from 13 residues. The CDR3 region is CSQGTGGYNEQFF. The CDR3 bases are TGCAGTCAGGGGACAGGGGGCTACAATGAGCAGTTCTTC.

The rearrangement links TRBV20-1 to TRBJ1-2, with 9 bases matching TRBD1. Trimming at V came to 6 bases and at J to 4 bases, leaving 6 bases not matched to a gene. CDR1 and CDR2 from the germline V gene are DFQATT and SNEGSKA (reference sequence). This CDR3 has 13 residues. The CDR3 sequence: CSADGQGIYGYTF. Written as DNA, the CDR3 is TGCAGTGCGGACGGACAGGGGATCTATGGCTACACCTTC.

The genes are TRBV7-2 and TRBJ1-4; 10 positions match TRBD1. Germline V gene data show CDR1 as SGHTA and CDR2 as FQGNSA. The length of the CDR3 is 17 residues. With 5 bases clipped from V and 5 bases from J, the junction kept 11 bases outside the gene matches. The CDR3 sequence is CASSQKSGQGRNEKLFF. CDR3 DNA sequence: TGTGCCAGCAGCCAGAAATCGGGACAGGGGAGGAATGAAAAACTGTTTTTT.

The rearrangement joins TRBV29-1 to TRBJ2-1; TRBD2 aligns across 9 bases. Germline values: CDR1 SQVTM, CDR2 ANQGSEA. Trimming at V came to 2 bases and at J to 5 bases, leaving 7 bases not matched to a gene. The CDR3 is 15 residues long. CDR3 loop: CSVERLADFDNEQFF. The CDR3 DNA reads TGCAGCGTTGAACGACTAGCGGACTTCGACAATGAGCAGTTCTTC.

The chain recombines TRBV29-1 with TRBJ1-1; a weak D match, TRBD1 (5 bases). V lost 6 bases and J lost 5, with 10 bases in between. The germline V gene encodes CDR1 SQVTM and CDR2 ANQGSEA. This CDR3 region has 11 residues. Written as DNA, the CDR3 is TGCAGCGTGCAGGGTTCTACTGAAGCTTTCTTT. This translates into CSVQGSTEAFF.

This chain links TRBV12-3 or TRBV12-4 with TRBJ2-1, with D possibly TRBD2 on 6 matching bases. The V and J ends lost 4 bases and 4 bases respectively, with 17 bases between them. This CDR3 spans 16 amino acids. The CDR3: CASSYWRDWGYNEQFF. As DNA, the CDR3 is TGTGCCAGCAGTTACTGGCGGGATTGGGGGTACAATGAGCAGTTCTTC.

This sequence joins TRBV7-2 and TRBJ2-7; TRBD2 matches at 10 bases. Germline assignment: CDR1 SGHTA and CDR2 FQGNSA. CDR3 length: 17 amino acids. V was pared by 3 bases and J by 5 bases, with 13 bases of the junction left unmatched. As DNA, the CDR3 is TGTGCCAGCAGCTTCCCTAGCGGGGGTGGTTCTAGAAACGAGCAGTACTTC. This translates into CASSFPSGGGSRNEQYF.

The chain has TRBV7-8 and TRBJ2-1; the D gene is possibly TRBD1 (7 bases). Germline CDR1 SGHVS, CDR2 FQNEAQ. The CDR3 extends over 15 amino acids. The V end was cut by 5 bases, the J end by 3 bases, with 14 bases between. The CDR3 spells CASSPRGQNYNEQFF. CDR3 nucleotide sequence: TGTGCCAGCAGCCCGCGGGGACAGAACTACAATGAGCAGTTCTTC. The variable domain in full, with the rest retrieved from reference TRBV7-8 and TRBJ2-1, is GAGVSQSPRYKVAKRGQDVALRCDPISGHVSLFWYQQALGQGPEFLTYFQNEAQLDKSGLPSDRFFAERPEGSVSTLKIQRTQQEDSAVYLCASSPRGQNYNEQFFGPGTRLTVL.

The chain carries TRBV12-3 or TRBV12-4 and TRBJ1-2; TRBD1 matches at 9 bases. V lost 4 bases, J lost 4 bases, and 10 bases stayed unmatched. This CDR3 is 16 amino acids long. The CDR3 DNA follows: TGTGCCAGCAGTTCGCTCCGGGACAGGGTTCGCTATGGCTACACCTTC. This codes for CASSSLRDRVRYGYTF.

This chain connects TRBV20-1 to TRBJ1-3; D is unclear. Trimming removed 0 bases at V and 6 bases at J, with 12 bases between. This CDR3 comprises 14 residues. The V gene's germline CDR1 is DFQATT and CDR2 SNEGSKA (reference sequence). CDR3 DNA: TGCAGTGCTAGAGATTTCAGAGGCCTAAACACCATATATTTT. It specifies CSARDFRGLNTIYF.